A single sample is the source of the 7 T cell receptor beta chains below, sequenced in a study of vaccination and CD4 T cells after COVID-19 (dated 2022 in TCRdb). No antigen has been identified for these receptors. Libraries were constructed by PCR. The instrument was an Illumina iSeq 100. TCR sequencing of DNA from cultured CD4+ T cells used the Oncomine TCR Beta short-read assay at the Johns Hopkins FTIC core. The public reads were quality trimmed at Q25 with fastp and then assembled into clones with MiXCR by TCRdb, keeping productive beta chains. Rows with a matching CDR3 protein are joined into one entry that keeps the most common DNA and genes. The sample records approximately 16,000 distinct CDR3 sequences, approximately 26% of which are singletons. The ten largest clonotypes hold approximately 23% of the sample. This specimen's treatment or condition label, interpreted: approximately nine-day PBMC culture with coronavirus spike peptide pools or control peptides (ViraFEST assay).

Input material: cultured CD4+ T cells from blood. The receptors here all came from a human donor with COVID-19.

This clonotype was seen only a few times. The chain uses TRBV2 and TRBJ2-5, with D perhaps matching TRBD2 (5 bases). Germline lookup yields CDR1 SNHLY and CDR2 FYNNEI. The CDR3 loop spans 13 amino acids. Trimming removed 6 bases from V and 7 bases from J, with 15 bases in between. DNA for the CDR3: TGTGCCAGCAGGCCCACACCACGGGGGACCCAGTACTTC. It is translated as CASRPTPRGTQYF.

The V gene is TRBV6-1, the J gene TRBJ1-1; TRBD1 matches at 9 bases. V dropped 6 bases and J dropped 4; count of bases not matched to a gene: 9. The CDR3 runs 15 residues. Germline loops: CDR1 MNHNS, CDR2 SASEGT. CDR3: CASRADRGIFTEAFF. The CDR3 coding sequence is TGTGCCAGCAGAGCGGACAGGGGAATTTTCACTGAAGCTTTCTTT.

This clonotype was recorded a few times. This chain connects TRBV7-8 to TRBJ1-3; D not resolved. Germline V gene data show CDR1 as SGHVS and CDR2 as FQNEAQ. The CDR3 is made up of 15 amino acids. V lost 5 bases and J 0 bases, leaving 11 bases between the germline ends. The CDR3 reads CASSLEASSGNTIYF. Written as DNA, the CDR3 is TGTGCCAGCAGCCTGGAGGCGTCCTCTGGAAACACCATATATTTT. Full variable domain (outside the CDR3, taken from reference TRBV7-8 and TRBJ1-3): GAGVSQSPRYKVAKRGQDVALRCDPISGHVSLFWYQQALGQGPEFLTYFQNEAQLDKSGLPSDRFFAERPEGSVSTLKIQRTQQEDSAVYLCASSLEASSGNTIYFGEGSWLTVV.

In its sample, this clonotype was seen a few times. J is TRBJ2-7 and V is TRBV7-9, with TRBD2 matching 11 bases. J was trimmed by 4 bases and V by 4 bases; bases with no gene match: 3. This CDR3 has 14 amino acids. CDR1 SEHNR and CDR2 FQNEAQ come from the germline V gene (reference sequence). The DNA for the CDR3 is TGTGCCAGCAGCTCATGGACTAGCGGGTACGAGCAGTACTTC. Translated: CASSSWTSGYEQYF.

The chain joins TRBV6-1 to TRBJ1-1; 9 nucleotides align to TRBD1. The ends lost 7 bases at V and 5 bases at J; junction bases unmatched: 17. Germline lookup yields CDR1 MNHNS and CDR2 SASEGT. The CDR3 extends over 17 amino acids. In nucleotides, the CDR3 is TGTGCCAGCAACCAACAAGGACAGGGGAGGGGTGGGACTGAAGCTTTCTTT. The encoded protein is CASNQQGQGRGGTEAFF.

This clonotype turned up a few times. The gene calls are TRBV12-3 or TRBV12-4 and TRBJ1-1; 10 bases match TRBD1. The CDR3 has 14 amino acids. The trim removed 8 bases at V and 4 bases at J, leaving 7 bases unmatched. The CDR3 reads CASLRTGGATEAFF. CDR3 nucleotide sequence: TGTGCCAGCCTTCGGACAGGGGGAGCCACTGAAGCTTTCTTT.

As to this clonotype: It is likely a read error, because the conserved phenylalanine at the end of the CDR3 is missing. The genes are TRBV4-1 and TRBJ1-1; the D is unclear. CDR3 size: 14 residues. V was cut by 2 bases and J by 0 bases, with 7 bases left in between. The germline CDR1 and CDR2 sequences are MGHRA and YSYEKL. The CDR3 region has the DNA TGCGCCAGCAGCCAATTGAGTTTGAACACTGAAGCTTTCTAT. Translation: CASSQLSLNTEAFY.